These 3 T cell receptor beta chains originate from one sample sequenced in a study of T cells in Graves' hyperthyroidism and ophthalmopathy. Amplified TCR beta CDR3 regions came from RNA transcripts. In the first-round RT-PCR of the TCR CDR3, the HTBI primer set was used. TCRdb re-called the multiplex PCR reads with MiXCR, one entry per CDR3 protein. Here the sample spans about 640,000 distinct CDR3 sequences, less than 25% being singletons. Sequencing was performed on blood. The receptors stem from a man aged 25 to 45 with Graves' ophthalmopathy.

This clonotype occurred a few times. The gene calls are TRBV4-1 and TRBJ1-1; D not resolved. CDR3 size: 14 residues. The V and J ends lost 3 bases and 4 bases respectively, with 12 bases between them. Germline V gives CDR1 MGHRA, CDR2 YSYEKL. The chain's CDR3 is CASSQLGSGTEAFF. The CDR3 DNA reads TGCGCCAGCAGCCAGTTAGGGAGCGGCACTGAAGCTTTCTTT.

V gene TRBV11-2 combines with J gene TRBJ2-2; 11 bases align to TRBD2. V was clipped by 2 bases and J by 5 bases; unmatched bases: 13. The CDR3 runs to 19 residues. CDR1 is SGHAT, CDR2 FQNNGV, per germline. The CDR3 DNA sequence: TGTGCCAGCAGCTTAATAGGCTCCAGTAGCGGGAGGGGTACCGGGGAGCTGTTTTTT. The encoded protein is CASSLIGSSSGRGTGELFF.

The CDR3 DNA follows: TGTGCCAGCAGCCGAGGGGATTCGGGGGATACGCAGTATTTT. It translates to CASSRGDSGDTQYF. This chain links TRBV11-3 with TRBJ2-3, with D perhaps assigned TRBD1 or TRBD2 (5 bases each). The CDR3 totals 14 residues. V lost 5 bases, J lost 6 bases, and 15 bases lay in between. Germline CDR1 SGHNT, CDR2 YENEEA. Full variable domain (remainder filled in from reference TRBV11-3 and TRBJ2-3): EAGVVQSPRYKIIEKKQPVAFWCNPISGHNTLYWYLQNLGQGPELLIRYENEEAVDDSQLPKDRFSAERLKGVDSTLKIQPAELGDSAVYLCASSRGDSGDTQYFGPGTRLTVL.